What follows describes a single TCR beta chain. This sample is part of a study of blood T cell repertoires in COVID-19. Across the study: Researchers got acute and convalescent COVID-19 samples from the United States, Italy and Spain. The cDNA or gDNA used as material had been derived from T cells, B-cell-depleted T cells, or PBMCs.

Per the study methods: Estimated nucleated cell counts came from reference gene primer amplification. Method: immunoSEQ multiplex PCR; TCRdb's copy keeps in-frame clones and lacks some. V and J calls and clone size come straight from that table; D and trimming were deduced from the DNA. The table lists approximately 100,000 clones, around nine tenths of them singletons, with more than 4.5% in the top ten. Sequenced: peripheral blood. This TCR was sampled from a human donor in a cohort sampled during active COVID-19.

The CDR3 reads CAPLRTSGFTGELFF. In DNA, the CDR3 is TGTGCCCCACTACGGACTAGCGGTTTCACCGGGGAGCTGTTTTTT. V gene TRBV24-1 combines with J gene TRBJ2-2, with TRBD2 matching over 10 bases. The CDR3 spans 15 residues. Per the germline V gene, CDR1 is KGHDR and CDR2 is SFDVKD. The ends lost 12 bases at V and 4 bases at J; junction bases unmatched: 10.